What follows is one T cell receptor beta chain and its context. Its antigen remains unidentified. This sample also contains other DNA sequences that code for the same CDR3. The CDR3 consists of 15 residues. Germline CDR1 MNHNS, CDR2 SASEGT. V was clipped by 2 bases and J by 1 base; unmatched bases: 0. This record comes from a study of cytomegalovirus exposure and HLA in healthy donors. The table came from immunoSEQ multiplex PCR; TCRdb's copy has only in-frame clones and leaves some out. The profile shows tens of thousands of clones, roughly 93% of them singletons. Study-wide results and caveats: Accounts indicate the classifier identified cytomegalovirus status with strong specificity and sensitivity. Most sequenced TCRs were rare (though some public TCRs occurred in many donors). First-cohort TCR clusters tended to co-occur in the approximately 110 validation repertoires, a later analysis found.

This receptor was taken from a woman between 18 and 29 years old in good health and CMV-seronegative. The rearrangement joins TRBV6-1 to TRBJ2-1; 9 positions match TRBD2. Specimen: PBMCs. The CDR3 sequence is CASSELAGSYNEQFF. For the CDR3, the DNA is TGTGCCAGCAGTGAACTAGCGGGATCCTACAATGAGCAGTTCTTC.